The rows below give T cell receptor beta chains drawn from one sample of a study of T cell responses to AZD1222 COVID-19 vaccine. Produced via immunoSEQ multiplex PCR; TCRdb's table is partial and in-frame only. The sample shows approximately 150,000 clones, 75% to 95% of them seen only once. The input for sequencing was peripheral blood, taken on day 0 of AZD1222 vaccination. The receptor source for this set is an adult in good health. The CDR3 runs from the conserved cysteine through the conserved F or W. The D gene is left open where the match is weak. Only part of the rows carry a size: once, few, many, or a class if the clone is expanded.

j_gene,d_gene,v_gene,abundance,CDR3nt,CDR3aa
TRBJ1-1,.,TRBV18,.,TGTGCCAGCTCACCATTCCGGGGGCCAAAGAACACTGAAGCTTTCTTT,CASSPFRGPKNTEAFF
TRBJ2-1,TRBD2,TRBV7-9,.,TGTGCCAGCAGCCTTAGCGGGGAGTCCTACAATGAGCAGTTCTTC,CASSLSGESYNEQFF
TRBJ2-7,TRBD1,TRBV5-6,.,TGTGCCAGCAGCCCAGAGACAGGGGCCTACGAGCAGTACTTC,CASSPETGAYEQYF
TRBJ1-2,.,TRBV27,.,TGTGCCAGCAGGCAGGGGTGGGGTTCCCACTATGGCTACACCTTC,CASRQGWGSHYGYTF
TRBJ2-2,.,TRBV28,.,TGTGCCAGCAGTTCGGGAAGAACCGGGGAGCTGTTTTTT,CASSSGRTGELFF
TRBJ2-1,.,TRBV2,.,TGTGCCAGCAGACTTTCTAATAGGGCTCACAATGAGCAGTTCTTC,CASRLSNRAHNEQFF
TRBJ1-1,.,TRBV9,.,TGTGCCAGCAGCCCCCAGGGCCTCAGCACTGAAGCTTTCTTT,CASSPQGLSTEAFF
TRBJ2-2,TRBD2,TRBV27,once,TGTGCCAGCACCCTACGTTCGGGACTAGCGGGCTTAGGAGCCGGGGAGCTGTTTTTT,CASTLRSGLAGLGAGELFF
TRBJ2-7,TRBD2,TRBV27,.,TGTGCCAGCAGTCGAGCGGGGATATCCTACGAGCAGTACTTC,CASSRAGISYEQYF
TRBJ1-6,.,TRBV19,.,TGTGCCAGTAGTTTCGGACAGCCAAATTCACCCCTCCACTTT,CASSFGQPNSPLHF
TRBJ2-1,.,TRBV24-1,.,TGTGCCACCAATAACGCTGCGTATTCTGATGCCAATGAGCAGTTCTTC,CATNNAAYSDANEQFF
TRBJ2-1,TRBD1,TRBV5-1,.,TGCGCCAGCAGCTTGGAACAGGGGCGGATAGATGAGCAGTTCTTC,CASSLEQGRIDEQFF
TRBJ1-6,.,TRBV7-2,.,TGTGCCAGCAGCCCACATGGGCCCCTTAAGGACCTCCACTTT,CASSPHGPLKDLHF
TRBJ2-7,TRBD1,TRBV7-9,.,TGTGCCAGCAGCAACCGGGACAGGGGTGCGGACGAGCAGTACTTC,CASSNRDRGADEQYF
TRBJ2-2,TRBD2,TRBV19,.,TGTGCCAGTAGTATTCGGTCTAGCGGGGGCTCGAACACCGGGGAGCTGTTTTTT,CASSIRSSGGSNTGELFF
TRBJ2-6,.,TRBV6-5,.,TGTGCCAGCAGTTACTCAGCCCCGGCTGGGGCCAACGTCCTGACTTTC,CASSYSAPAGANVLTF
TRBJ2-6,.,TRBV15,.,TGTGCCACCGGCGGGGTGTCTGGGGCCAACGTCCTGACTTTC,CATGGVSGANVLTF
TRBJ1-5,.,TRBV7-6,once,TGTGCCAGCAGCCTACAGGGAGGCGGCAATCAGCCCCAGCATTTT,CASSLQGGGNQPQHF
TRBJ1-2,.,TRBV11-2,.,TGTGCCAGCAGCTTAGGATGGGGCAAAGGGGGCTACACCTTC,CASSLGWGKGGYTF
TRBJ2-7,.,TRBV5-4,.,TGTGCCAGCAGTTTGGCGTCCGGGAGCCACGAGCAGTACTTC,CASSLASGSHEQYF
TRBJ1-5,.,TRBV5-8,.,TGTGCCAGCAGCCCCCGAGGACAGTTTAGCAATCAGCCCCAGCATTTT,CASSPRGQFSNQPQHF
TRBJ2-3,TRBD2,TRBV19,.,TGTGCCTGTGGGGGGGGAGCAGGAGATACGCAGTATTTT,CACGGGAGDTQYF
TRBJ2-2,TRBD2,TRBV27,.,TGTGCCAGCAGTTTTCTAGCGGGAGTAGCCGGGGAGCTGTTTTTT,CASSFLAGVAGELFF
TRBJ2-7,.,TRBV7-9,.,TGTGCCAGCAGCTTACCCCCCGACTCGGAGCAGTACTTC,CASSLPPDSEQYF
TRBJ1-2,.,TRBV9,.,TGTGCCAGCAGCGTTGAGACGGGAAACTATGGCTACACCTTC,CASSVETGNYGYTF
TRBJ1-1,.,TRBV28,once,TGTGCCAGCAGTCCTAAAGGGCCGGGCCTAAACACTGAAGCTTTCTTT,CASSPKGPGLNTEAFF
TRBJ1-4,.,TRBV7-9,.,TGTGCCAGCAGCTTACCCTCCGGTGAAAAACTGTTTTTT,CASSLPSGEKLFF
TRBJ2-7,.,TRBV30,.,TGTGCCTGGAGTCCTACGGTCGGCAGGGGAGGTGTCGAGCAGTACTTC,CAWSPTVGRGGVEQYF
TRBJ1-1,.,TRBV2,.,TGTGCCAGCCGGTGGGACACTGAAGCTTTCTTT,CASRWDTEAFF
TRBJ2-7,.,TRBV11-3,.,TGTGCCAGCAGCTTAGGCCAATCGCGCTACGAGCAGTACTTC,CASSLGQSRYEQYF
TRBJ2-2,.,TRBV7-8,.,TGTGCCAGCAGCTTGTCCCGAGGCACCGGGGAGCTGTTTTTT,CASSLSRGTGELFF
TRBJ2-7,TRBD2,TRBV5-4,.,TGTGCCAGCAGCTGGGGGGGTTCCCACCCCTACGAGCAGTACTTC,CASSWGGSHPYEQYF
TRBJ1-4,.,TRBV29-1,.,TGCAGCGCCGAAGGGGGGTATAATGAAAAACTGTTTTTT,CSAEGGYNEKLFF
TRBJ1-2,.,TRBV15,.,TGTGCCACCAGCAGAGGAACAGGCGGGGTCCAACCTAACTATGGCTACACCTTC,CATSRGTGGVQPNYGYTF
TRBJ2-7,TRBD2,TRBV30,.,TGTGCCTGGAGCGGGACTAGCGGCTACGAGCAGTACTTC,CAWSGTSGYEQYF
TRBJ2-3,.,TRBV11-3,once,TGTGCCAGCAGCTTAGTGGACCCGGGAGATACGCAGTATTTT,CASSLVDPGDTQYF
TRBJ1-4,TRBD1,TRBV6-1,.,TGTGCCAGCAGTGCCCTAAGACAGGGGGCTGGTAATGAAAAACTGTTTTTT,CASSALRQGAGNEKLFF
TRBJ2-3,TRBD2,TRBV19,.,TGTGCCAGTAGTATTCCTGGCGGGAGGGCCGGAGATACGCAGTATTTT,CASSIPGGRAGDTQYF
TRBJ2-7,TRBD1,TRBV4-1,.,TGCGCCAGCAGCCAAGATCGGGAAAGGGGGCTGAAGGGTTACGAGCAGTACTTC,CASSQDRERGLKGYEQYF
TRBJ2-2,.,TRBV9,.,TGTGCCAGCAGCGTAGCGAGCGGGGAGCTGTTTTTT,CASSVASGELFF
TRBJ2-7,TRBD1,TRBV24-1,.,TGTGCCACCAGTGACCCTCGGACAGGAAATAACTACGAGCAGTACTTC,CATSDPRTGNNYEQYF
TRBJ1-2,TRBD1,TRBV27,.,TGTGCCAGCAGTTTACCAGGGGGGGGCTACACCTTC,CASSLPGGGYTF
TRBJ1-5,.,TRBV5-8,.,TGTGCCAGCAGCTTCAGGAATCAGCCCCAGCATTTT,CASSFRNQPQHF
TRBJ2-7,.,TRBV6-5,.,TGTGCCAGCAGTTACCAGGACAGATCCTACGAGCAGTACTTC,CASSYQDRSYEQYF
TRBJ2-1,.,TRBV5-1,few,TGCGCCAGCAGCGCCTTAGTAGACCTCATCGATGAGCAGTTCTTC,CASSALVDLIDEQFF
TRBJ2-3,TRBD1,TRBV2,.,TGTGCCAGCAGTCCCTACAGGGGCAGCACAGATACGCAGTATTTT,CASSPYRGSTDTQYF
TRBJ2-2,.,TRBV6-2/TRBV6-3,.,TGTGCCAGCAGTTACAGCGAAACCGGGGAGCTGTTTTTT,CASSYSETGELFF
TRBJ1-4,.,TRBV7-9,.,TGTGCCAGCAGCTTAGCGCGTGGGCAAGGTGAAAAACTGTTTTTT,CASSLARGQGEKLFF